This record looks at one T cell receptor (beta chain) sequence and its context. Its target is not known. The germline V gene encodes CDR1 KGHSH and CDR2 LQKENI. This CDR3 has 17 amino acids. V shed 4 bases, J shed 2 bases, and the junction held 8 bases outside the gene matches. This entry comes from a study of shared clonotypes between healthy human individuals. Whole-study findings and limits: On the whole, naive subsets had larger estimated richness than memory subsets had.

Method: immunoSEQ multiplex PCR; TCRdb's copy keeps in-frame clones and lacks some. Of around 2.5 million clones listed, over 85% are singletons. The J gene is TRBJ2-6, the V gene TRBV18, with 7 bases fitting TRBD1. The receptor's source is a man aged 18 to 30 in good health. Some clones in this sample may be carry-over from other donors' samples. Specimen: naive CD4+ T cells from PBMCs. Described subset: CD45RA+ positively selected. The CDR3 nucleotides read TGTGCCAGCTCACAGGACGGTACAGGGGCTGGGGCCAACGTCCTGACTTTC. It encodes CASSQDGTGAGANVLTF. Full variable domain (outside the CDR3, taken from reference TRBV18 and TRBJ2-6): NAGVMQNPRHLVRRRGQEARLRCSPMKGHSHVYWYRQLPEEGLKFMVYLQKENIIDESGMPKERFSAEFPKEGPSILRIQQVVRGDSAAYFCASSQDGTGAGANVLTFGAGSRLTVL.